This T cell receptor beta chain comes out of a study of response to subunit inactivated influenza vaccine. Study-level findings and limits: The authors proposed limited new T cell recruitment per seasonal influenza vaccination.

TCRdb re-called the RT-PCR reads through MiXCR, storing one row per CDR3 protein. The sample comprises about 700,000 distinct CDR3 sequences, roughly 13% of which are singletons, and 5.5% to 8% rests with the top ten. The CDR3 consists of 16 residues. V was clipped by 4 bases and J by 7 bases; unmatched bases: 11. Germline CDR1 reads MNHEY; CDR2 reads SMNVEV (reference sequence). This clonotype was seen a handful of times. The antigen remains undetermined. V and J are TRBV27 and TRBJ2-1, with 9 bases matching TRBD2. The material was PBMCs from blood, obtained less than 15 days before vaccination. This TCR derives from a man between 45 and 60 years old who received an inactivated influenza vaccine. The CDR3 spells CASSSVAGAGVNEQFF. CDR3 sequence (DNA): TGTGCCAGCAGTTCCGTAGCGGGAGCCGGGGTGAATGAGCAGTTCTTC.